A selection of T cell receptor beta chains follows, all from one sample in a study of shared clonotypes between healthy human individuals. The protocol was immunoSEQ multiplex PCR, while the TCRdb copy is restricted to in-frame clones and leaves out a portion. The sample has roughly 890,000 clones, nearly 95% seen once. The sample taken for sequencing was naive CD8+ T cells sorted from blood. The source is a man younger than 40 in good health. Both conserved end residues are part of each CDR3. Each record gives: CDR3 protein, CDR3 DNA, V gene, J gene, clone size, D gene. A D gene is named only where the DNA matches it firmly. Clone size is not always given. Where it is, it says once, few, many or a class for expanded clones.

cdr3_aa: CASSSGGYQPQHF
cdr3_nt: TGTGCCAGCAGCTCAGGGGGGTATCAGCCCCAGCATTTT
v_call: TRBV6-5
j_call: TRBJ1-5
clone_size: -
d_call: TRBD1

cdr3_aa: CGQGLAGEMCNNEQFF
cdr3_nt: TGTGGCCAGGGACTAGCGGGAGAGATGTGTAATAATGAGCAGTTCTTC
v_call: TRBV27
j_call: TRBJ2-1
clone_size: -
d_call: TRBD2

cdr3_aa: CASGAHSNTYEQYF
cdr3_nt: TGCGCCAGCGGCGCCCACTCGAATACCTACGAGCAGTACTTC
v_call: TRBV5-1
j_call: TRBJ2-7
clone_size: -
d_call: -

cdr3_aa: CASRIGLAGYEQYF
cdr3_nt: TGTGCCAGCAGGATTGGACTAGCGGGCTACGAGCAGTACTTC
v_call: TRBV6-6
j_call: TRBJ2-7
clone_size: -
d_call: TRBD2

cdr3_aa: CASSLGGQGSYEQYF
cdr3_nt: TGTGCCAGCAGCTTAGGGGGACAGGGCTCCTACGAGCAGTACTTC
v_call: TRBV13
j_call: TRBJ2-7
clone_size: once
d_call: TRBD1

cdr3_aa: CASSIFLAVDYEQYF
cdr3_nt: TGTGCCAGTAGTATTTTTCTAGCGGTAGACTACGAGCAGTACTTC
v_call: TRBV19
j_call: TRBJ2-7
clone_size: -
d_call: TRBD2

cdr3_aa: CASSLEENEQFF
cdr3_nt: TGTGCCAGCAGCTTGGAAGAAAATGAGCAGTTCTTC
v_call: TRBV5-6
j_call: TRBJ2-1
clone_size: once
d_call: -

cdr3_aa: CASRMGQGKNGYTF
cdr3_nt: TGTGCCAGCAGGATGGGACAGGGAAAAAATGGCTACACCTTC
v_call: TRBV11-2
j_call: TRBJ1-2
clone_size: -
d_call: TRBD1

cdr3_aa: CASSLNTEYNEQFF
cdr3_nt: TGTGCTAGCAGCTTAAATACAGAGTACAATGAGCAGTTCTTC
v_call: TRBV7-7
j_call: TRBJ2-1
clone_size: -
d_call: -

cdr3_aa: CASSDGLAGYEQYF
cdr3_nt: TGTGCCAGCAGTGACGGACTAGCGGGATACGAGCAGTACTTC
v_call: TRBV27
j_call: TRBJ2-7
clone_size: -
d_call: TRBD2

cdr3_aa: CASSLGQSYEQYF
cdr3_nt: TGTGCCAGCAGCCTCGGGCAGAGTTACGAGCAGTACTTC
v_call: TRBV27
j_call: TRBJ2-7
clone_size: -
d_call: -

cdr3_aa: CASSPSLAYNEQFF
cdr3_nt: TGTGCCAGCAGTCCTTCGTTGGCATACAATGAGCAGTTCTTC
v_call: TRBV28
j_call: TRBJ2-1
clone_size: -
d_call: -

cdr3_aa: CASSPPESSYEQYF
cdr3_nt: TGTGCCAGCAGCCCCCCAGAGAGCTCCTACGAGCAGTACTTC
v_call: TRBV9
j_call: TRBJ2-7
clone_size: -
d_call: -

cdr3_aa: CASGLSVRSGYTF
cdr3_nt: TGTGCTAGTGGTCTCTCGGTTAGGAGTGGCTACACCTTC
v_call: TRBV12-5
j_call: TRBJ1-2
clone_size: -
d_call: -

cdr3_aa: CASSVGSSGVETQYF
cdr3_nt: TGTGCCAGCAGCGTAGGCAGCAGCGGGGTGGAGACCCAGTACTTC
v_call: TRBV9
j_call: TRBJ2-5
clone_size: -
d_call: TRBD2

cdr3_aa: CASSELGTGVRPDTQYF
cdr3_nt: TGTGCCAGCAGCGAGCTGGGGACAGGGGTTCGCCCAGATACGCAGTATTTT
v_call: TRBV2
j_call: TRBJ2-3
clone_size: -
d_call: TRBD1

cdr3_aa: CASSYGQLYGYTF
cdr3_nt: TGTGCCAGCAGTTACGGACAGCTCTATGGCTACACCTTC
v_call: TRBV6-5
j_call: TRBJ1-2
clone_size: -
d_call: -

cdr3_aa: CASSWSLGPRSYEQYF
cdr3_nt: TGTGCCAGCAGTTGGTCCCTAGGTCCCCGCTCCTACGAGCAGTACTTC
v_call: TRBV27
j_call: TRBJ2-7
clone_size: -
d_call: -

cdr3_aa: CASSGDASRTTSYEQYF
cdr3_nt: TGCGCCAGCAGCGGAGACGCTAGCAGAACTACCTCCTACGAGCAGTACTTC
v_call: TRBV5-1
j_call: TRBJ2-7
clone_size: -
d_call: -

cdr3_aa: CASSVTDYEQYF
cdr3_nt: TGTGCCAGCAGCGTTACAGACTACGAGCAGTACTTC
v_call: TRBV7-2
j_call: TRBJ2-7
clone_size: -
d_call: -

cdr3_aa: CATRVVLYNEQFF
cdr3_nt: TGTGCCACCCGCGTGGTCCTGTACAATGAGCAGTTCTTC
v_call: TRBV2
j_call: TRBJ2-1
clone_size: -
d_call: -

cdr3_aa: CASSSPDHNEKLFF
cdr3_nt: TGTGCCAGCAGCTCCCCGGATCATAATGAAAAACTGTTTTTT
v_call: TRBV5-4
j_call: TRBJ1-4
clone_size: -
d_call: -

cdr3_aa: CSVEKDSYEQYF
cdr3_nt: TGCAGCGTTGAAAAGGACAGCTACGAGCAGTACTTC
v_call: TRBV29-1
j_call: TRBJ2-7
clone_size: -
d_call: -

cdr3_aa: CASSDWTGTNEKLFF
cdr3_nt: TGTGCCAGCAGTGACTGGACAGGAACTAATGAAAAACTGTTTTTT
v_call: TRBV6-1
j_call: TRBJ1-4
clone_size: -
d_call: TRBD1

cdr3_aa: CASSSSGTSSYEQYF
cdr3_nt: TGTGCCAGCAGCTCCTCCGGGACAAGCTCCTACGAGCAGTACTTC
v_call: TRBV7-9
j_call: TRBJ2-7
clone_size: -
d_call: -

cdr3_aa: CASSHAGTGDYEQYF
cdr3_nt: TGCGCCAGCAGCCATGCCGGGACAGGGGACTACGAGCAGTACTTC
v_call: TRBV4-3
j_call: TRBJ2-7
clone_size: once
d_call: TRBD1

cdr3_aa: CATSRGSSGGLEQFF
cdr3_nt: TGTGCCACCAGCAGAGGCTCTAGCGGGGGGCTTGAGCAGTTCTTC
v_call: TRBV15
j_call: TRBJ2-1
clone_size: -
d_call: TRBD2

cdr3_aa: CASSITVGQPQHF
cdr3_nt: TGTGCCAGCAGTATTACGGTCGGACAGCCCCAGCATTTT
v_call: TRBV27
j_call: TRBJ1-5
clone_size: -
d_call: -

cdr3_aa: CATSRESYQPQHF
cdr3_nt: TGTGCCACCAGCAGGGAATCGTATCAGCCCCAGCATTTT
v_call: TRBV15
j_call: TRBJ1-5
clone_size: few
d_call: -

cdr3_aa: CASSNRGPETQYF
cdr3_nt: TGTGCCAGCAGTAACAGGGGGCCGGAGACCCAGTACTTC
v_call: TRBV6-5
j_call: TRBJ2-5
clone_size: -
d_call: TRBD1

cdr3_aa: CASSYRGNTGELFF
cdr3_nt: TGTGCCAGTAGTTATCGGGGGAACACCGGGGAGCTGTTTTTT
v_call: TRBV19
j_call: TRBJ2-2
clone_size: -
d_call: -

cdr3_aa: CASRWGGALGGYTF
cdr3_nt: TGTGCCAGCAGATGGGGGGGGGCCCTAGGTGGCTACACCTTC
v_call: TRBV27
j_call: TRBJ1-2
clone_size: -
d_call: -

cdr3_aa: CASSAGFDPSSPQHF
cdr3_nt: TGTGCCAGCAGTGCCGGATTCGACCCGTCGAGCCCCCAGCATTTT
v_call: TRBV6-1
j_call: TRBJ1-5
clone_size: few
d_call: -

cdr3_aa: CASSFSDSYEQYF
cdr3_nt: TGTGCCAGCAGCTTTTCAGACTCCTACGAGCAGTACTTC
v_call: TRBV7-9
j_call: TRBJ2-7
clone_size: -
d_call: -

cdr3_aa: CASSPRAGTGALEYTF
cdr3_nt: TGTGCCAGCAGCCCGAGGGCCGGGACAGGGGCTTTAGAGTACACCTTC
v_call: TRBV7-3
j_call: TRBJ1-2
clone_size: -
d_call: TRBD1

cdr3_aa: CASSSPRTSGSSSYEQYF
cdr3_nt: TGTGCCAGCAGTTCTCCTCGGACTAGCGGGAGTAGCTCCTACGAGCAGTACTTC
v_call: TRBV5-5
j_call: TRBJ2-7
clone_size: -
d_call: TRBD2

cdr3_aa: CASSQVVGQGAYEQYF
cdr3_nt: TGCGCCAGCAGCCAAGTCGTAGGCCAGGGGGCCTACGAGCAGTACTTC
v_call: TRBV4-1
j_call: TRBJ2-7
clone_size: once
d_call: TRBD1

cdr3_aa: CASSYIAGMSSYEQYF
cdr3_nt: TGTGCCAGCAGTTATATAGCGGGTATGAGCTCCTACGAGCAGTACTTC
v_call: TRBV6-5
j_call: TRBJ2-7
clone_size: -
d_call: TRBD2

cdr3_aa: CASRPGLAGSETQYF
cdr3_nt: TGCGCCAGCCGACCCGGACTAGCGGGATCTGAGACCCAGTACTTC
v_call: TRBV10-2
j_call: TRBJ2-5
clone_size: -
d_call: TRBD2

cdr3_aa: CSVRTVNTGELFF
cdr3_nt: TGCAGCGTTAGGACAGTTAACACCGGGGAGCTGTTTTTT
v_call: TRBV29-1
j_call: TRBJ2-2
clone_size: -
d_call: -

cdr3_aa: CASSIDRTGVSDEQFF
cdr3_nt: TGTGCCAGTAGTATAGATCGTACAGGGGTAAGTGATGAGCAGTTCTTC
v_call: TRBV19
j_call: TRBJ2-1
clone_size: -
d_call: TRBD1

cdr3_aa: CASSLTSGVNEKLFF
cdr3_nt: TGTGCCAGCAGTTTAACATCAGGGGTTAATGAAAAACTGTTTTTT
v_call: TRBV27
j_call: TRBJ1-4
clone_size: -
d_call: -